This TCR beta chain came from a study of blood T cell repertoires in COVID-19. The assay was immunoSEQ multiplex PCR, and TCRdb's table has in-frame clones only and misses some. The sample has about 50,000 clones, roughly nine tenths seen once; the top ten hold approximately 15%. The CDR3 loop spans 13 amino acids. Germline values: CDR1 LNHDA, CDR2 SQIVND (reference sequence). V lost 4 bases and J lost 11; bases outside the gene matches: 10. Source material: peripheral blood. The chain couples TRBV19 to TRBJ1-1, with TRBD1 identical over 7 bases. The TCR comes from a human donor with active COVID-19. The donor label of this sample is uncertain. CDR3 nucleotides: TGTGCCAGTAGTAAACGACCCGACAGGGTTGCTTTCTTT. Translated, it gives CASSKRPDRVAFF.